This entry features one T cell receptor beta chain sequence. Its target is unknown. Unique molecular identifiers featured in how the TCRbeta library was prepared. TCRdb analysed the PCR reads with MiXCR anew, one entry per CDR3 protein. This sample has about a million distinct CDR3 sequences; about 29% occur once, and the top ten carry approximately 30%. The data belong to a study of T-cell reconstitution after alpha-beta-depleted transplantation in children. The CDR3 contains 16 residues. Trimming removed 3 bases from V and 4 bases from J; junction bases left unmatched: 8. Looked up from germline, CDR1 is MNHNS and CDR2 is SASEGT. Overall study results and limits: It was reported that alpha-beta T cells came from several hundred expanded graft clones (about two months after transplant). By one year post-transplant, T-cell counts and diversity largely arose from T cells that were newly produced. Where some patients showed high TCRbeta diversity at day 60, it came from recipient T cells and thymic progenitors that had survived.

The sequencing here drew on PBMCs, mostly from graft donor cells, taken 360 days after TCRalphabeta/CD19-depleted stem cell transplant. The J gene is TRBJ2-7, the V gene TRBV6-1, with 11 bases aligning to TRBD2. The TCR comes from a boy in the first two years of life who had a stem cell transplant for SCID, so the T cells may come from the graft donor. As DNA, the CDR3 is TGTGCCAGCAGTGACGACCTGGGACTAGCGGTTTACGAGCAGTACTTC. Its translation is CASSDDLGLAVYEQYF.